This entry lists 9 T cell receptor beta chains sequenced from one sample in a study of patients and donors after allogeneic stem cell transplantation. TCRdb re-called the RT-PCR reads through MiXCR, storing one row per CDR3 protein. The profile shows about 4,100 distinct CDR3 sequences, more than 20% of them singletons. Sequencing used blood, either unsorted or a sorted T cell fraction (not recorded which). These receptors were collected from a human donor who was either an allogeneic HSCT recipient or a stem cell or donor lymphocyte infusion donor (not recorded which). It is not recorded whose cells these are; they may come from a transplant donor.

The chain couples TRBV5-1 to TRBJ2-5, with D perhaps matching TRBD1 (6 bases). Germline V gene sequence: CDR1 SGHRS, CDR2 YFSETQ. Trimming shortened V by 5 bases and J by 2 bases, and 19 bases separated the two germline ends. The CDR3 totals 16 residues. CDR3 sequence (DNA): TGCGCCAGCAGTCCAGGCTCAGGGGACGGGCAAGAGACCCAGTACTTC. Encoded protein: CASSPGSGDGQETQYF.

The rearrangement uses TRBV6-1 and TRBJ1-3; TRBD1 matches at 7 bases. The CDR3 has 19 residues. V was pared by 5 bases and J by 0 bases, with 16 bases of the junction left unmatched. In germline, CDR1 is MNHNS, CDR2 SASEGT. For the CDR3, the DNA is TGTGCCAGCAGTCCCCGGGACAGAGTCTTAAAGGACTCTGGAAACACCATATATTTT. Translation gives CASSPRDRVLKDSGNTIYF.

The chain links TRBV4-3 to TRBJ2-1; D gene unclear. The germline V gene encodes CDR1 LGHNA and CDR2 YSLEER. This CDR3 is built from 13 residues. V was clipped by 0 bases and J by 8 bases, with 8 bases between them. CDR3 DNA: TGCGCCAGCAGCCAAGAACTTGGCCATGAGCAGTTCTTC. Amino acids: CASSQELGHEQFF.

The chain uses TRBV28 and TRBJ2-3, with unresolved D. The CDR3 runs to 12 residues. CDR1 is MDHEN and CDR2 is SYDVKM in the germline V gene. The V and J ends lost 6 bases and 2 bases respectively, with 6 bases between them. Written as DNA, the CDR3 is TGTGCCAGCAGCTCGATCACAGATACGCAGTATTTT. Translated: CASSSITDTQYF. Full variable domain (rest looked up from reference TRBV28 and TRBJ2-3): DVKVTQSSRYLVKRTGEKVFLECVQDMDHENMFWYRQDPGLGLRLIYFSYDVKMKEKGDIPEGYSVSREKKERFSLILESASTNQTSMYLCASSSITDTQYFGPGTRLTVL.

The chain employs TRBV11-2 and TRBJ2-5, with no clear D. This CDR3 comprises 13 residues. V lost 1 base and J lost 2, with 5 bases in between. The germline V gene encodes CDR1 SGHAT and CDR2 FQNNGV. As DNA, the CDR3 is TGTGCCAGCAGCTTAGGGGTACAAGAGACCCAGTACTTC. Translated, it gives CASSLGVQETQYF.

This clonotype is deemed medium-sized (0.01 to 0.1%). J is TRBJ2-3 and V is TRBV7-9; TRBD1 is a possible D gene (6 bases). V was shortened by 4 bases and J by 4 bases, with 12 bases between the two germline ends. Germline values: CDR1 SEHNR, CDR2 FQNEAQ (reference sequence). CDR3 size: 14 residues. The CDR3 DNA follows: TGTGCCAGCAGCTCCATGGGGGCTGCAGATACGCAGTATTTT. Its translation: CASSSMGAADTQYF.

The rearrangement uses TRBV10-3 and TRBJ2-1; 7 positions agree with TRBD1. CDR1 and CDR2 from the germline V gene are ENHRY and SYGVKD. The junction had 4 bases not matched to a gene; V was cut back by 6 bases and J by 5 bases. The CDR3 totals 13 residues. CDR3 in amino acids: CAISLTGDNEQFF. The CDR3 DNA sequence: TGTGCCATCAGCCTCACAGGGGACAATGAGCAGTTCTTC.

V usage is TRBV10-2 and J usage is TRBJ1-1; D may be TRBD1 (6 bases). Per germline, CDR1 WSHSY and CDR2 SAAADI. The CDR3 is made up of 13 amino acids. V was clipped by 5 bases and J by 2 bases, with 9 bases between them. For the CDR3, the DNA is TGCGCCAGCAGTCGACAGGCTAACACTGAAGCTTTCTTT. Translation gives CASSRQANTEAFF.

This clonotype was found a few times. The chain employs TRBV2 and TRBJ2-2; possibly TRBD1 for D (5 bases). CDR3 length: 12 residues. CDR1 is SNHLY, CDR2 FYNNEI, per germline. Trimming cost V 6 bases and J 6 bases, with 8 bases left between them. The CDR3 here is CASSQGAGELFF. In nucleotides, the CDR3 is TGTGCCAGCAGCCAGGGCGCCGGGGAGCTGTTTTTT.